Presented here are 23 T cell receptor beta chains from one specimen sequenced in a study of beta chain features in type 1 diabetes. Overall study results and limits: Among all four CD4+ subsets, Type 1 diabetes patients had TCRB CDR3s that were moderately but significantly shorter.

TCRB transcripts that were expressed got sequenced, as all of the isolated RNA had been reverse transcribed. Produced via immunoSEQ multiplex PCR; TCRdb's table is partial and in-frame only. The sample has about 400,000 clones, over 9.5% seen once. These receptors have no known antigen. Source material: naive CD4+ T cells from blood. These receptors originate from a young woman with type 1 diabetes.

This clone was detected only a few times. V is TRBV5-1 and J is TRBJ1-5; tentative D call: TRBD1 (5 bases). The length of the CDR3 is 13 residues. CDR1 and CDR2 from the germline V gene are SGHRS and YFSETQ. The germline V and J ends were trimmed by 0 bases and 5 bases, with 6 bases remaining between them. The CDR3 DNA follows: TGCGCCAGCAGCTTGGGGGGGGATCAGCCCCAGCATTTT. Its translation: CASSLGGDQPQHF.

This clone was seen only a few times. CDR3 region: CASSRLAGAAGELFF. Here the CDR3 DNA reads TGTGCCAGCAGCCGGCTAGCGGGAGCGGCCGGGGAGCTGTTTTTT. The rearrangement links TRBV7-3 to TRBJ2-2; 10 bases are shared with TRBD2. The CDR3 is 15 amino acids. Germline CDR1 reads SGHTA; CDR2 reads FQGTGA. V trimming: 5 bases; J trimming: 6 bases; junction bases outside the gene matches: 6. Filled out from reference TRBV7-3 and TRBJ2-2, the complete variable domain reads GAGVSQTPSNKVTEKGKYVELRCDPISGHTALYWYRQSLGQGPEFLIYFQGTGAADDSGLPNDRFFAVRPEGSVSTLKIQRTERGDSAVYLCASSRLAGAAGELFFGEGSRLTVL.

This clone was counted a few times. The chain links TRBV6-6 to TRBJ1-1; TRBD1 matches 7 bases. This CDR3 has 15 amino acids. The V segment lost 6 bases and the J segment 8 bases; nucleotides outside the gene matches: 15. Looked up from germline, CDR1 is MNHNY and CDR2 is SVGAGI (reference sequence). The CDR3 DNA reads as TGTGCCAGCAGCCAAGGGGTCAGGGGGATGGGGGAAGCTTTCTTT. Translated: CASSQGVRGMGEAFF.

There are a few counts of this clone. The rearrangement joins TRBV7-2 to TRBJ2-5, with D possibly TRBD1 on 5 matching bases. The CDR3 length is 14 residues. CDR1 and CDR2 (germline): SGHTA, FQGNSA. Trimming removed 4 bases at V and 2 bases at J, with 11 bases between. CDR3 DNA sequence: TGTGCCAGCAGCTCGTACAGGTTTCAAGAGACCCAGTACTTC. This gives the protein CASSSYRFQETQYF. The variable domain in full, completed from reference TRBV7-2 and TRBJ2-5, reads GAGVSQSPSNKVTEKGKDVELRCDPISGHTALYWYRQSLGQGLEFLIYFQGNSAPDKSGLPSDRFSAERTGGSVSTLTIQRTQQEDSAVYLCASSSYRFQETQYFGPGTRLLVL.

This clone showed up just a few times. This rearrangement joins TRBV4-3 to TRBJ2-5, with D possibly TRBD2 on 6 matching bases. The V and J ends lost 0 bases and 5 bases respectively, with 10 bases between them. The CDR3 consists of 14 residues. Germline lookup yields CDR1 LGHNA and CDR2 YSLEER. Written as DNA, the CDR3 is TGCGCCAGCAGCCAAGATGCGGGGCTGGAGACCCAGTACTTC. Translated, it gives CASSQDAGLETQYF.

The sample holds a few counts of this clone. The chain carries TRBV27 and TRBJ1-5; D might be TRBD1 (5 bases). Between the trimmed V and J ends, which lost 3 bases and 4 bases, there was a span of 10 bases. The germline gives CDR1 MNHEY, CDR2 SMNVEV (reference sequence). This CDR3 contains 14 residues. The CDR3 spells CASSFRGINQPQHF. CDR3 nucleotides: TGTGCCAGCAGTTTCCGGGGGATTAATCAGCCCCAGCATTTT.

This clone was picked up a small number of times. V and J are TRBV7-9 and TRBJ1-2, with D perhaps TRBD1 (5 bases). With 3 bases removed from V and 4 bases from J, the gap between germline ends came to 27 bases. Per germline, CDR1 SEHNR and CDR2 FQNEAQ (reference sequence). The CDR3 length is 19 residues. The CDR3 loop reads CASSFHRRGVLKRRYGYTF. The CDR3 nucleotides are TGTGCCAGCAGCTTCCACAGGCGGGGGGTACTTAAGCGACGCTATGGCTACACCTTC.

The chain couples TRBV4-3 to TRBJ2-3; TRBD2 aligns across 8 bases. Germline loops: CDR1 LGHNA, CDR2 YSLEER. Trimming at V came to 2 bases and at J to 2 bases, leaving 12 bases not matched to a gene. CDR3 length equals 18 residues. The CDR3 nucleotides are TGCGCCAGCAGCCAATCCGTTGCGGGAGGAACCACCACAGATACGCAGTATTTT. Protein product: CASSQSVAGGTTTDTQYF.

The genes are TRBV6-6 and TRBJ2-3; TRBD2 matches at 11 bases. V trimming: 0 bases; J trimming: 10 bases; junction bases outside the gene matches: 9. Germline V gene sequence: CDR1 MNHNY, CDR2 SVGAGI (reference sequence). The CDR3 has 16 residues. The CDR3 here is CASSYSTSGTAQSQYF. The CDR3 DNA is TGTGCCAGCAGTTACTCGACTAGCGGGACGGCCCAATCGCAGTATTTT.

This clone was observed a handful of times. CDR3 DNA: TGTGCCAGCAGCTTAGGACACGCGCCCTACAATGAGCAGTTCTTC. Amino acids: CASSLGHAPYNEQFF. J is TRBJ2-1 and V is TRBV7-2; D not certain. Germline CDR1 and CDR2: SGHTA and FQGNSA. V was pared by 1 base and J by 2 bases, with 9 bases between. This CDR3 contains 15 residues. Using reference TRBV7-2 and TRBJ2-1 for the parts outside the CDR3, the full variable domain is GAGVSQSPSNKVTEKGKDVELRCDPISGHTALYWYRQSLGQGLEFLIYFQGNSAPDKSGLPSDRFSAERTGGSVSTLTIQRTQQEDSAVYLCASSLGHAPYNEQFFGPGTRLTVL.

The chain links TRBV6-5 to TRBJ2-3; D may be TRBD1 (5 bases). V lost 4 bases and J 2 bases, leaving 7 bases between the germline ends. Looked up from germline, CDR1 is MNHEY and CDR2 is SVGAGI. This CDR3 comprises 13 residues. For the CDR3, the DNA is TGTGCCAGCAGTTGGGGCACCACAGATACGCAGTATTTT. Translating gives CASSWGTTDTQYF.

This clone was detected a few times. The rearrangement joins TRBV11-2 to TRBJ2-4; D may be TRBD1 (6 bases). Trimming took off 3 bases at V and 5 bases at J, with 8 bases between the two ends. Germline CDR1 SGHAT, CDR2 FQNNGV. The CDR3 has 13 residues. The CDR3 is CASSFPGENIQYF. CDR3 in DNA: TGTGCCAGCAGCTTCCCAGGGGAAAACATTCAGTACTTC.

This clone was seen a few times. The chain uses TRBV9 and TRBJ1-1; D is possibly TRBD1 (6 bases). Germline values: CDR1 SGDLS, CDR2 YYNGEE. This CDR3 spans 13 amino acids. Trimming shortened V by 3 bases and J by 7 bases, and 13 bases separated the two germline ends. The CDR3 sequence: CASSGTTGLEAFF. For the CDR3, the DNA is TGTGCCAGCAGCGGAACGACAGGACTTGAAGCTTTCTTT.

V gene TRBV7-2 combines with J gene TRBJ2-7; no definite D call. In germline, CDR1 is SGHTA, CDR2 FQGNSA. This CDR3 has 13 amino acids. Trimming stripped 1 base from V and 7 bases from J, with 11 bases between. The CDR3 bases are TGTGCCAGCAGCTTAGGAGCCCCCTGGGAGCAGTACTTC. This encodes CASSLGAPWEQYF.

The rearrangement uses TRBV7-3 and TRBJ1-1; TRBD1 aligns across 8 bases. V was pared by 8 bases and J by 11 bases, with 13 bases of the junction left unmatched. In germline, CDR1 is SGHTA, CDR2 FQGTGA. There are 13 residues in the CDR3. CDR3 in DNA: TGTGCCAGCTTGGCACATCGACAGGGGCGGGCTTTCTTT. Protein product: CASLAHRQGRAFF. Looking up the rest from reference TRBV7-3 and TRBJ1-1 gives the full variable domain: GAGVSQTPSNKVTEKGKYVELRCDPISGHTALYWYRQSLGQGPEFLIYFQGTGAADDSGLPNDRFFAVRPEGSVSTLKIQRTERGDSAVYLCASLAHRQGRAFFGQGTRLTVV.

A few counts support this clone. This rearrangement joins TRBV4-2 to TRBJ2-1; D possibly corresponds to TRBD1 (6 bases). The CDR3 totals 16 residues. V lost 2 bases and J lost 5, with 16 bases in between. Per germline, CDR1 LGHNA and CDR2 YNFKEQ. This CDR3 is CASSQMSFEGDNEQFF. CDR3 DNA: TGTGCCAGCAGCCAAATGAGCTTTGAGGGGGACAATGAGCAGTTCTTC.

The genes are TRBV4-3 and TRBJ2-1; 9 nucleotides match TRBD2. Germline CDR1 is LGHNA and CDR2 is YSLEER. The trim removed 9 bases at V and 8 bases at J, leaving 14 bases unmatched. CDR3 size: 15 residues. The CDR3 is CASALSSGGPYEQFF. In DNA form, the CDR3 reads TGCGCCAGTGCGCTGTCGAGCGGGGGGCCGTATGAGCAGTTCTTC.

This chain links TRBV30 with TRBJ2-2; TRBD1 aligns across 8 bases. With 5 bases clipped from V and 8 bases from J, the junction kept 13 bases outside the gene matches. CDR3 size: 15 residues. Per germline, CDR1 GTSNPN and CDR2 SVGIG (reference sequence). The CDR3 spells CAWAGQGRAAGELFF. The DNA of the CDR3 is TGTGCCTGGGCCGGACAGGGTAGGGCTGCTGGGGAGCTGTTTTTT. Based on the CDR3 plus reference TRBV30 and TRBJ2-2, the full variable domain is SQTIHQWPATLVQPVGSPLSLECTVEGTSNPNLYWYRQAAGRGLQLLFYSVGIGQISSEVPQNLSASRPQDRQFILSSKKLLLSDSGFYLCAWAGQGRAAGELFFGEGSRLTVL.

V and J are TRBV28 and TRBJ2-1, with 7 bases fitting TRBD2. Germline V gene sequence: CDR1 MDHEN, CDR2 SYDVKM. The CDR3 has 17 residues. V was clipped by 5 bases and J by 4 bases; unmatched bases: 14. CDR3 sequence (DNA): TGTGCCAGCAGTCTAGAGGCCGCTAGCGGAGTTTACAATGAGCAGTTCTTC. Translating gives CASSLEAASGVYNEQFF.

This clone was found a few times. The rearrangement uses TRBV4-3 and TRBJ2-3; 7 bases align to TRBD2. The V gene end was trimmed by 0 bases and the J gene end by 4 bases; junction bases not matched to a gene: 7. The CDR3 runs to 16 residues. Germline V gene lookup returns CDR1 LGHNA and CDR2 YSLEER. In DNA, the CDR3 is TGCGCCAGCAGCCAAGATGTAGCGGGTATCGCAGATACGCAGTATTTT. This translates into CASSQDVAGIADTQYF.

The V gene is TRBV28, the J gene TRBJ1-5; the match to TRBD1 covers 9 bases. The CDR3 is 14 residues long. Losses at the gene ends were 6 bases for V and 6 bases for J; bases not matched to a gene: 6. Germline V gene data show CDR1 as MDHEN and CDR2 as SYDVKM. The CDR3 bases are TGTGCCAGCAGATCGAGACAGGGGGGTCAGCCCCAGCATTTT. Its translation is CASRSRQGGQPQHF.

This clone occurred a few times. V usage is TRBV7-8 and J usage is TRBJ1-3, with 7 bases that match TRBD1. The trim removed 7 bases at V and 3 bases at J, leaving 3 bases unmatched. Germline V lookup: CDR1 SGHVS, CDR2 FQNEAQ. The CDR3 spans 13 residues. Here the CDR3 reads CASKHRGGNTIYF. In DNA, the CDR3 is TGTGCCAGCAAACACAGGGGTGGAAACACCATATATTTT.

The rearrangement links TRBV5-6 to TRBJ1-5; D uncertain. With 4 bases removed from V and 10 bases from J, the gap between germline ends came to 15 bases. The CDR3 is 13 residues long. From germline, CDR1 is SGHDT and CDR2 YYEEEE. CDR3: CASSALGRGPQHF. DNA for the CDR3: TGTGCCAGCAGCGCCCTAGGCAGAGGCCCCCAGCATTTT.